What follows are 28 T cell receptor beta chains derived from one specimen sequenced in a study of OX40 agonist ivuxolimab in advanced cancers. Assay used: immunoSEQ multiplex PCR; TCRdb lists only in-frame clones, some missing. The sample consists of around 70,000 clones, approximately 81% of them appearing once. The specimen was CD4+ or CD8+ T cells sorted from blood, collected in a trial of the OX40 agonist ivuxolimab. The receptors come from an adult with an advanced solid tumor such as melanoma, head and neck, liver or kidney cancer.

This clone was seen a few times. The V call is TRBV4-1, the J call TRBJ1-6; TRBD1 agrees at 9 bases. Looked up from germline, CDR1 is MGHRA and CDR2 is YSYEKL. There are 15 residues in the CDR3. V was pared by 1 base and J by 8 bases, with 3 bases of the junction left unmatched. The CDR3 nucleotides are TGCGCCAGCAGCCAAGGGGACAGGGAGGATTCACCCCTCCACTTT. Protein product: CASSQGDREDSPLHF.

The chain employs TRBV5-1 and TRBJ1-1, with TRBD1 matching over 8 bases. The CDR3 sequence is 13 residues long. The V gene end was trimmed by 2 bases and the J gene end by 11 bases; junction bases not matched to a gene: 8. Per germline, CDR1 SGHRS and CDR2 YFSETQ. The CDR3 region is CASSFRGRGGAFF. CDR3 coding DNA: TGCGCCAGCAGCTTCAGGGGGCGCGGGGGTGCTTTCTTT.

Only one count was recorded for this clone. The chain is built from TRBV19 and TRBJ1-1; the D gene is possibly TRBD1 (5 bases). V was shortened by 1 base and J by 5 bases, with 17 bases between the two germline ends. The germline V gene has CDR1 LNHDA and CDR2 SQIVND (reference sequence). This CDR3 contains 16 residues. DNA of the CDR3: TGTGCCAGTAGTATAGCCGCAGGGTACGGTCGAACTGAAGCTTTCTTT. Encoded protein: CASSIAAGYGRTEAFF.

This chain uses TRBV19 with TRBJ1-5, with a possible D match to TRBD1 (6 bases). Deletions cut 4 bases from V and 6 bases from J, with 19 bases between. The CDR3 loop spans 16 amino acids. Germline loops: CDR1 LNHDA, CDR2 SQIVND (reference sequence). The CDR3 loop reads CASSTYIGGGGQPQHF. Here the CDR3 DNA reads TGTGCCAGTAGTACTTACATTGGGGGCGGCGGTCAGCCCCAGCATTTT.

The chain joins TRBV7-2 to TRBJ2-5, with 14 bases matching TRBD2. Germline CDR1 SGHTA, CDR2 FQGNSA. V lost 0 bases to trimming and J lost 5 bases; unmatched junction nucleotides: 5. The CDR3 is made up of 17 amino acids. The CDR3 DNA sequence: TGTGCCAGCAGCTTAGCGGGGACTAGCGGGAGTGGTGAGACCCAGTACTTC. Its protein product is CASSLAGTSGSGETQYF. The variable domain in full, with the rest retrieved from reference TRBV7-2 and TRBJ2-5, is GAGVSQSPSNKVTEKGKDVELRCDPISGHTALYWYRQSLGQGLEFLIYFQGNSAPDKSGLPSDRFSAERTGGSVSTLTIQRTQQEDSAVYLCASSLAGTSGSGETQYFGPGTRLLVL.

The chain links TRBV27 to TRBJ1-2; tentatively, D is TRBD1 (6 bases). Germline V gives CDR1 MNHEY, CDR2 SMNVEV (reference sequence). V was pared by 4 bases and J by 2 bases, with 14 bases between. The CDR3 contains 15 residues. The CDR3 nucleotides are TGTGCCAGCAGTTCCGGGACAATGGGGAACTATGGCTACACCTTC. This encodes CASSSGTMGNYGYTF.

The J gene is TRBJ2-2, the V gene TRBV30, with a weak D call TRBD2 (6 bases). The CDR3 extends over 15 amino acids. Trimming left V 5 bases short and J 4 bases short, with 17 bases between. Per germline, CDR1 GTSNPN and CDR2 SVGIG (reference sequence). CDR3 residues: CAWGGRQPITGELFF. The CDR3 DNA is TGTGCCTGGGGAGGGAGGCAGCCGATCACCGGGGAGCTGTTTTTT.

This clone appeared a single time. V usage is TRBV7-2 and J usage is TRBJ2-7; tentative D call: TRBD2 (6 bases). Trimming removed 4 bases at V and 1 base at J, with 14 bases between. Looked up from germline, CDR1 is SGHTA and CDR2 is FQGNSA. The CDR3 has 15 amino acids. CDR3 sequence reads: CASSSPGTGSYEQYF. The CDR3 DNA follows: TGTGCCAGCAGCTCACCTGGGACTGGTTCCTACGAGCAGTACTTC.

The chain uses TRBV14 and TRBJ2-1; either TRBD1 or TRBD2 may supply D (6 bases each). This CDR3 contains 14 residues. With 7 bases removed from V and 1 base from J, the gap between germline ends came to 11 bases. Looked up from germline, CDR1 is SGHDN and CDR2 is FVKESK. The DNA for the CDR3 is TGTGCCAGCACCAAGGGGGGTTCCTACAATGAGCAGTTCTTC. Its protein is CASTKGGSYNEQFF. The whole variable domain, remainder taken from reference TRBV14 and TRBJ2-1, is EAGVTQFPSHSVIEKGQTVTLRCDPISGHDNLYWYRRVMGKEIKFLLHFVKESKQDESGMPNNRFLAERTGGTYSTLKVQPAELEDSGVYFCASTKGGSYNEQFFGPGTRLTVL.

This clone came up many times. The rearrangement joins TRBV19 to TRBJ2-2; 7 bases agree with TRBD2. In germline, CDR1 is LNHDA, CDR2 SQIVND (reference sequence). The CDR3 is 19 amino acids. V lost 8 bases, J lost 5 bases, and 23 bases stayed unmatched. CDR3 loop: CASQKGPGLKEGVTGELFF. The CDR3 nucleotides read TGTGCCAGTCAAAAGGGTCCGGGACTAAAAGAGGGAGTAACCGGGGAGCTGTTTTTT.

The chain couples TRBV7-3 to TRBJ1-6; D not resolved. Germline V gene lookup returns CDR1 SGHTA and CDR2 FQGTGA. Trimming took 0 bases from V and 6 from J, leaving 6 bases between them. This CDR3 contains 14 residues. This chain's CDR3 is CASSLTGFNSPLHF. As DNA, the CDR3 is TGTGCCAGCAGCTTAACCGGTTTTAATTCACCCCTCCACTTT. Based on the CDR3 plus reference TRBV7-3 and TRBJ1-6, the full variable domain is GAGVSQTPSNKVTEKGKYVELRCDPISGHTALYWYRQSLGQGPEFLIYFQGTGAADDSGLPNDRFFAVRPEGSVSTLKIQRTERGDSAVYLCASSLTGFNSPLHFGNGTRLTVT.

CDR3 sequence (DNA): TGTGCCAGCAGTCGGGACAGAGTAACCTACGAGCAGTACTTC. Translated, it gives CASSRDRVTYEQYF. This chain links TRBV5-6 with TRBJ2-7; 7 bases are a match to TRBD1. J was trimmed by 2 bases and V by 5 bases; bases with no gene match: 7. Looked up from germline, CDR1 is SGHDT and CDR2 is YYEEEE. The CDR3 runs 14 residues.

The CDR3 loop reads CSAVQTGTGEQYF. The CDR3 coding sequence is TGCAGCGCTGTTCAAACAGGGACCGGCGAGCAGTACTTC. The V call is TRBV29-1, the J call TRBJ2-7; tentative D call: TRBD1 (6 bases). CDR1 is SQVTM, CDR2 ANQGSEA, per germline. The CDR3 sequence is 13 residues long. The ends were cut back, 7 bases at V and 6 bases at J, with 19 bases in the middle.

Only one count was recorded for this clone. This chain links TRBV7-3 with TRBJ2-1; 9 nucleotides agree with TRBD2. V shed 5 bases and J 7 bases; nucleotides not matched to a gene: 18. The germline V gene has CDR1 SGHTA and CDR2 FQGTGA. The CDR3 has 18 residues. DNA for the CDR3: TGTGCCAGCAGCCCGTCCCTAAGAGCTAGCGGGGCGAGAAATGAGCAGTTCTTC. Protein: CASSPSLRASGARNEQFF.

The chain employs TRBV6-1 and TRBJ1-1; D call uncertain. From germline, CDR1 is MNHNS and CDR2 SASEGT. Trimming took off 1 base at V and 0 bases at J, with 9 bases between the two ends. This CDR3 region has 15 residues. CDR3 DNA sequence: TGTGCCAGCAGTGAAGGAACAGCTATGAACACTGAAGCTTTCTTT. Residues: CASSEGTAMNTEAFF.

V usage is TRBV18 and J usage is TRBJ2-7, with TRBD1 matching 10 bases. This CDR3 spans 14 amino acids. CDR1 and CDR2 from the germline V gene are KGHSH and LQKENI. J lost 3 bases, V lost 3 bases, and 2 bases had no gene match. The DNA of the CDR3 is TGTGCCAGCTCACCGGGGACAGGGGACTACGAGCAGTACTTC. Translating it yields CASSPGTGDYEQYF. The entire variable domain, with the rest obtained from reference TRBV18 and TRBJ2-7, is as follows: NAGVMQNPRHLVRRRGQEARLRCSPMKGHSHVYWYRQLPEEGLKFMVYLQKENIIDESGMPKERFSAEFPKEGPSILRIQQVVRGDSAAYFCASSPGTGDYEQYFGPGTRLTVT.

This rearrangement joins TRBV10-1 to TRBJ1-4; D is unclear. Germline-derived CDR1 and CDR2 are WNHNN and SYGVQD (reference sequence). The CDR3 is 11 amino acids. Trimming took 3 bases from V and 4 from J, leaving 0 bases between them. The CDR3 DNA reads TGCGCCAGCAGTGATAATGAAAAACTGTTTTTT. Translating gives CASSDNEKLFF.

The chain employs TRBV6-5 and TRBJ1-5; D unresolved. The CDR3 spans 13 residues. Trimming pared 6 bases from V and 4 bases from J, leaving 10 bases between. Looked up from germline, CDR1 is MNHEY and CDR2 is SVGAGI. CDR3: CASSPTNNQPQHF. The CDR3 coding sequence is TGTGCCAGCAGCCCCACCAATAATCAGCCCCAGCATTTT.

The chain couples TRBV29-1 to TRBJ2-3; 10 nucleotides agree with TRBD2. J was trimmed by 2 bases and V by 6 bases; bases with no gene match: 2. CDR3 length: 13 amino acids. Germline values: CDR1 SQVTM, CDR2 ANQGSEA. CDR3 loop: CSVLAGATDTQYF. CDR3 DNA: TGCAGCGTCCTAGCGGGAGCCACAGATACGCAGTATTTT.

As to this clone: A read error may account for a junction end that differs from germline. The chain joins TRBV4-1 to TRBJ2-7; no clear D. Germline-derived CDR1 and CDR2 are MGHRA and YSYEKL. The CDR3 spans 12 residues. CDR3 amino acids: CASSQDRYEQYF. In nucleotides, the CDR3 is TGTGCCAGCAGCCAAGATCGGTACGAGCAGTACTTC.

A remark on this clone: Distinct nucleotide sequences in the sample also encode this CDR3. V gene TRBV2 combines with J gene TRBJ2-3, with a weak D call TRBD2 (6 bases). This CDR3 region has 13 residues. The V and J ends lost 6 bases and 2 bases respectively, with 9 bases between them. The V gene's germline CDR1 is SNHLY and CDR2 FYNNEI. DNA of the CDR3: TGTGCCAGCAGCGCGGACTACACAGATACGCAGTATTTT. Amino acids: CASSADYTDTQYF. The whole variable domain, remainder taken from reference TRBV2 and TRBJ2-3, is EPEVTQTPSHQVTQMGQEVILRCVPISNHLYFYWYRQILGQKVEFLVSFYNNEISEKSEIFDDQFSVERPDGSNFTLKIRSTKLEDSAMYFCASSADYTDTQYFGPGTRLTVL.

This clone was picked up one time. V is TRBV14 and J is TRBJ1-1; TRBD1 is a possible D gene (6 bases). This CDR3 region has 15 residues. From germline, CDR1 is SGHDN and CDR2 FVKESK. With 0 bases removed from V and 8 bases from J, the gap between germline ends came to 16 bases. This CDR3 reads CASSQEDRGWLEAFF. CDR3 sequence (DNA): TGTGCCAGCAGCCAAGAGGACAGAGGCTGGTTGGAAGCTTTCTTT.

The chain employs TRBV11-2 and TRBJ2-1, with 10 bases matching TRBD2. In germline, CDR1 is SGHAT, CDR2 FQNNGV. The V gene end was trimmed by 5 bases and the J gene end by 5 bases; junction bases not matched to a gene: 6. CDR3 length: 15 amino acids. CDR3 region: CASSLTSGTHNEQFF. DNA of the CDR3: TGTGCCAGCAGCCTAACTAGCGGGACCCACAATGAGCAGTTCTTC. Full variable domain (remainder filled in from reference TRBV11-2 and TRBJ2-1): EAGVAQSPRYKIIEKRQSVAFWCNPISGHATLYWYQQILGQGPKLLIQFQNNGVVDDSQLPKDRFSAERLKGVDSTLKIQPAKLEDSAVYLCASSLTSGTHNEQFFGPGTRLTVL.

The chain joins TRBV13 to TRBJ2-1; 12 positions agree with TRBD2. Trimming took 3 bases from V and 6 from J; bases not matched to a gene: 15. The germline V gene has CDR1 PRHDT and CDR2 FYEKMQ (reference sequence). The CDR3 length is 19 residues. This CDR3 is CASSFRRFSLAGGSNEQFF. The CDR3 nucleotides read TGTGCCAGCAGCTTTCGTCGGTTTTCACTAGCGGGAGGTAGCAATGAGCAGTTCTTC.

This clone was seen a handful of times. The rearrangement uses TRBV7-5 and TRBJ1-2; the table gives TRBD1 as D, unverified against the DNA. TRBV7-5 is classified as a pseudogene. The CDR3 sequence is 17 residues long. CDR3 sequence reads: CARSLGGGGTGRYGYTF. For the CDR3, the DNA is TGTGCCAGAAGCTTAGGGGGAGGAGGGACAGGCCGCTATGGCTACACCTTC.

This chain connects TRBV4-1 to TRBJ1-5; tentative D call: TRBD1 (5 bases). The CDR3 spans 17 residues. Germline V gives CDR1 MGHRA, CDR2 YSYEKL. Trimming took 0 bases from V and 6 from J, leaving 18 bases between them. The CDR3 protein is CASSQDVIGAGSQPQHF. Written as DNA, the CDR3 is TGCGCCAGCAGCCAAGACGTGATCGGGGCAGGGAGTCAGCCCCAGCATTTT.

The chain couples TRBV27 to TRBJ1-1; 8 bases match TRBD1. With V trimmed by 6 bases and J by 1 base, 16 bases remained unmatched. Germline V gives CDR1 MNHEY, CDR2 SMNVEV (reference sequence). The CDR3 has 18 residues. CDR3 coding DNA: TGTGCCAGCAGGAACTCTCACAGGGGGGGAGGTCGGAACACTGAAGCTTTCTTT. It encodes CASRNSHRGGGRNTEAFF.

This sequence joins TRBV19 and TRBJ2-5; 8 bases fit TRBD2. Germline loops: CDR1 LNHDA, CDR2 SQIVND (reference sequence). The CDR3 is made up of 13 amino acids. V shed 6 bases and J 4 bases; nucleotides not matched to a gene: 4. The CDR3 bases are TGTGCCAGTAGAGTTAGCGGGGTAGAGACCCAGTACTTC. Translation gives CASRVSGVETQYF.